This is a list of T cell receptor beta chains from one sample in a study of blood T cell repertoires in COVID-19. Libraries were prepared by immunoSEQ multiplex PCR; TCRdb keeps only in-frame clonotypes and omits some of them. The sample shows 100,000 to 150,000 clones, about 80% of them seen only once. The sequenced sample consisted of peripheral blood. All receptors derive from a man aged 55 to 70 with acute or convalescent COVID-19. CDR3s include the opening cysteine and the closing phenylalanine or tryptophan. The D gene is left open where the match is weak. Expanded clones get a size class; other rows say once, few or many, or leave the size out.

clone_size: few
d_call: .
j_call: TRBJ2-7
v_call: TRBV7-9
cdr3_nt: TGTGCCAGCAGCTTAAGTGGGTCGGGTCTTAGCTCCTACGAGCAGTACTTC
cdr3_aa: CASSLSGSGLSSYEQYF

clone_size: .
d_call: .
j_call: TRBJ2-1
v_call: TRBV30
cdr3_nt: TGTGCCTGGAGTGTAGGAGGTGGGAATGAGCAGTTCTTC
cdr3_aa: CAWSVGGGNEQFF

clone_size: .
d_call: .
j_call: TRBJ2-7
v_call: TRBV12-3/TRBV12-4
cdr3_nt: TGTGCCAGCGGCAACTACGAGCAGTACTTC
cdr3_aa: CASGNYEQYF

clone_size: .
d_call: TRBD2
j_call: TRBJ2-5
v_call: TRBV14
cdr3_nt: TGTGCCAGCAGCCAAGCATTGTCTAGCGGGAGCCAGAAGACCCAGTACTTC
cdr3_aa: CASSQALSSGSQKTQYF

clone_size: .
d_call: .
j_call: TRBJ1-5
v_call: TRBV28
cdr3_nt: TGTGCCAGCAGTCCGGACAGACCTGGGCAGCCCCAGCATTTT
cdr3_aa: CASSPDRPGQPQHF

clone_size: .
d_call: TRBD1
j_call: TRBJ1-4
v_call: TRBV18
cdr3_nt: TGTGCCAGCTCCCGTTCAGGGGGCAATGAAAAACTGTTTTTT
cdr3_aa: CASSRSGGNEKLFF

clone_size: .
d_call: .
j_call: TRBJ2-3
v_call: TRBV28
cdr3_nt: TGTGCCAGCAGTTTATTCGGGGAAGATACGCAGTATTTT
cdr3_aa: CASSLFGEDTQYF

clone_size: .
d_call: .
j_call: TRBJ2-2
v_call: TRBV4-2
cdr3_nt: TGTGCCAGCAGCCAAGGTGGGGCGAGCACCGGGGAGCTGTTTTTT
cdr3_aa: CASSQGGASTGELFF

clone_size: many
d_call: TRBD1
j_call: TRBJ1-2
v_call: TRBV6-5
cdr3_nt: TGTGCCAGCAGTTACTCGCCAGGGGGGAACTATGGCTACACCTTC
cdr3_aa: CASSYSPGGNYGYTF

clone_size: .
d_call: .
j_call: TRBJ1-1
v_call: TRBV18
cdr3_nt: TGTGCCAGCTCACCACCGATTACCTCAGGGACTGAAGCTTTCTTT
cdr3_aa: CASSPPITSGTEAFF

clone_size: .
d_call: TRBD1
j_call: TRBJ1-1
v_call: TRBV5-1
cdr3_nt: TGCGCCAGCAGCTTTACAGGGGGGTACACTGAAGCTTTCTTT
cdr3_aa: CASSFTGGYTEAFF

clone_size: .
d_call: TRBD1
j_call: TRBJ2-7
v_call: TRBV10-3
cdr3_nt: TGTGCCACCGGGGACAGCTACGAGCAGTACTTC
cdr3_aa: CATGDSYEQYF

clone_size: few
d_call: .
j_call: TRBJ1-2
v_call: TRBV27
cdr3_nt: TGTGCCAGCAGTCCATCCCCGTCAGTCGGCTACACCTTC
cdr3_aa: CASSPSPSVGYTF

clone_size: once
d_call: .
j_call: TRBJ2-1
v_call: TRBV5-4
cdr3_nt: TGTGCCAGCACCGTCGGGGGGCAGAGACCCTACAATGAGCAGTTCTTC
cdr3_aa: CASTVGGQRPYNEQFF

clone_size: few
d_call: .
j_call: TRBJ1-2
v_call: TRBV27
cdr3_nt: TGTGCCAGCAGTTTAAAAGGGGGAAACTATGGCTACACCTTC
cdr3_aa: CASSLKGGNYGYTF

clone_size: .
d_call: TRBD2
j_call: TRBJ2-3
v_call: TRBV19
cdr3_nt: TGTGCCAGTAGTATCGGACTAGCGGGAGTCACAGATACGCAGTATTTT
cdr3_aa: CASSIGLAGVTDTQYF

clone_size: .
d_call: TRBD2
j_call: TRBJ2-2
v_call: TRBV5-1
cdr3_nt: TGCGCCAGCAGCTCCACATCACTAGCGTGGGGGAACACCGGGGAGCTGTTTTTT
cdr3_aa: CASSSTSLAWGNTGELFF

clone_size: .
d_call: .
j_call: TRBJ2-3
v_call: TRBV6-6
cdr3_nt: TGTGCCAGCAGTTACGCCCAGTCTCGAGGTCCAGATACGCAGTATTTT
cdr3_aa: CASSYAQSRGPDTQYF

clone_size: once
d_call: .
j_call: TRBJ1-1
v_call: TRBV4-1
cdr3_nt: TGCGCCAGCAGCCAAGATCCTTTGGGCAGGGAACCTGAAGCTTTCTTT
cdr3_aa: CASSQDPLGREPEAFF

clone_size: once
d_call: .
j_call: TRBJ2-1
v_call: TRBV29-1
cdr3_nt: TGCAGCGTTGACAGGGGCGGTGAGCAGTTCTTC
cdr3_aa: CSVDRGGEQFF

clone_size: .
d_call: TRBD1
j_call: TRBJ2-7
v_call: TRBV5-1
cdr3_nt: TGCGCCAGCAGCCCGGGGACAGGGTGGAGGGAGCAGTACTTC
cdr3_aa: CASSPGTGWREQYF

clone_size: .
d_call: TRBD1
j_call: TRBJ1-3
v_call: TRBV3-1/TRBV3-2
cdr3_nt: TGTGCCAGCAGCCAAGAACCGACAGGGGTAGGGGACACCATATATTTT
cdr3_aa: CASSQEPTGVGDTIYF

clone_size: few
d_call: .
j_call: TRBJ2-1
v_call: TRBV6-5
cdr3_nt: TGTGCCATCTTTAGGGGGGGCAATGAGCAGTTCTTC
cdr3_aa: CAIFRGGNEQFF

clone_size: .
d_call: .
j_call: TRBJ1-3
v_call: TRBV18
cdr3_nt: TGTGCCAGCTCACCGTACCGAGGGTCTGGAAACACCATATATTTT
cdr3_aa: CASSPYRGSGNTIYF

clone_size: .
d_call: TRBD2
j_call: TRBJ2-2
v_call: TRBV30
cdr3_nt: TGTGCCTGGGGAAGAGCGGGACTCACCGGGGAGCTGTTTTTT
cdr3_aa: CAWGRAGLTGELFF

clone_size: .
d_call: TRBD1
j_call: TRBJ1-2
v_call: TRBV18
cdr3_nt: TGTGCCAGCTCACCCGACAGGGTCCTCTTTAACAGCTACACCTTC
cdr3_aa: CASSPDRVLFNSYTF

clone_size: .
d_call: .
j_call: TRBJ1-1
v_call: TRBV10-1
cdr3_nt: TGCGCCAGCAGTGGGGGGCACACTGAAGCTTTCTTT
cdr3_aa: CASSGGHTEAFF

clone_size: once
d_call: .
j_call: TRBJ1-2
v_call: TRBV9
cdr3_nt: TGTGCCAGCAGCCCCTCTTTAGGGGACTATGGCTACACCTTC
cdr3_aa: CASSPSLGDYGYTF

clone_size: .
d_call: .
j_call: TRBJ2-5
v_call: TRBV9
cdr3_nt: TGTGCCAGCAGCCCACTCCAGGGGAGGGGAGGAGAGACCCAGTACTTC
cdr3_aa: CASSPLQGRGGETQYF

clone_size: .
d_call: .
j_call: TRBJ2-3
v_call: TRBV28
cdr3_nt: TGTGCCAGCAGTCCCTCCCCCCACAGAGCTAGCACAGATACGCAGTATTTT
cdr3_aa: CASSPSPHRASTDTQYF

clone_size: .
d_call: TRBD1
j_call: TRBJ2-2
v_call: TRBV5-1
cdr3_nt: TGCGCCAGCAGCATACGACAGGGGGCCGGGGAGCTGTTTTTT
cdr3_aa: CASSIRQGAGELFF

clone_size: .
d_call: .
j_call: TRBJ2-7
v_call: TRBV27
cdr3_nt: TGTGCCAGCAGTCCCAGGACAGAAAGGGACGAGCAGTACTTC
cdr3_aa: CASSPRTERDEQYF

clone_size: .
d_call: TRBD1
j_call: TRBJ1-4
v_call: TRBV27
cdr3_nt: TGTGCCAGCAGTTTCCAGGGGGTTTCCGAAAAACTGTTTTTT
cdr3_aa: CASSFQGVSEKLFF

clone_size: .
d_call: TRBD1
j_call: TRBJ1-2
v_call: TRBV5-4
cdr3_nt: TGTGCCAGCAGCCACGGACAGGGCCTCGGCTATGGCTACACCTTC
cdr3_aa: CASSHGQGLGYGYTF

clone_size: .
d_call: .
j_call: TRBJ1-3
v_call: TRBV27
cdr3_nt: TGTGCCAGCAGTCGGGCAGGGGATGGAAACACCATATATTTT
cdr3_aa: CASSRAGDGNTIYF

clone_size: .
d_call: .
j_call: TRBJ1-2
v_call: TRBV21-1
cdr3_nt: TGTGCCAGCAGCAGGCCAGGGTTTAGGGGCACCTATGGCTACACCTTC
cdr3_aa: CASSRPGFRGTYGYTF

clone_size: .
d_call: TRBD2
j_call: TRBJ2-7
v_call: TRBV6-5
cdr3_nt: TGTGCCAGCAGTTCCGGACTAGTCGGCGAGCAGTACTTC
cdr3_aa: CASSSGLVGEQYF

clone_size: once
d_call: .
j_call: TRBJ2-7
v_call: TRBV6-5
cdr3_nt: TGTGCCAGCAGTAGTCGTCCGGACAGTACCTACGAGCAGTACTTC
cdr3_aa: CASSSRPDSTYEQYF

clone_size: .
d_call: .
j_call: TRBJ1-3
v_call: TRBV11-2
cdr3_nt: TGTGCCAGCAGCTTAGTTCCGGGATCCTCTGGAAACACCATATATTTT
cdr3_aa: CASSLVPGSSGNTIYF

clone_size: once
d_call: TRBD1
j_call: TRBJ2-7
v_call: TRBV5-1
cdr3_nt: TGCGCCAGCAGTTGGCCCACAACCGGGACAGGGGGCTCCTACGAGCAGTACTTC
cdr3_aa: CASSWPTTGTGGSYEQYF

clone_size: .
d_call: .
j_call: TRBJ1-5
v_call: TRBV5-6
cdr3_nt: TGTGCCAGCAGCTCAATCAATCAGCCCCAGCATTTT
cdr3_aa: CASSSINQPQHF

clone_size: .
d_call: .
j_call: TRBJ1-2
v_call: TRBV28
cdr3_nt: TGTGCCAGCAGTTTGGCCAGGGGAGACTATGGCTACACCTTC
cdr3_aa: CASSLARGDYGYTF

clone_size: few
d_call: .
j_call: TRBJ2-4
v_call: TRBV21-1
cdr3_nt: TGTGCCAGCAGCAAACGACTAGCCAAAAACATTCAGTACTTC
cdr3_aa: CASSKRLAKNIQYF